These 27 T cell receptor beta chains came from one sample sequenced in a study of blood T cell repertoires in COVID-19. The assay was immunoSEQ multiplex PCR, and TCRdb's table has in-frame clones only and misses some. This sample has about 30,000 clones; around nine tenths occur once, and the top ten carry around a quarter. What was sequenced was peripheral blood. These receptors were taken from a human donor in a cohort sampled during active COVID-19.

The genes are TRBV6-6 and TRBJ1-5; TRBD1 is a possible D gene (5 bases). CDR3 length equals 14 residues. The V gene lost 6 bases and the J gene lost 2 bases, with 11 bases spanning the gap. Per the germline V gene, CDR1 is MNHNY and CDR2 is SVGAGI (reference sequence). CDR3 loop: CASRGLGGNQPQHF. The CDR3 DNA sequence: TGTGCCAGCAGGGGACTGGGGGGCAATCAGCCCCAGCATTTT.

Regarding this clone: The junction and the germline gene differ at one end; a read error may be behind it. The chain uses TRBV10-2 and TRBJ1-1, with 8 bases aligning to TRBD1. The germline V gene has CDR1 WSHSY and CDR2 SAAADI. The CDR3 contains 17 residues. This chain's CDR3 is CASRGAGGLRGGTDAFF. The CDR3 region has the DNA TGCGCCAGCAGAGGGGCAGGGGGCCTCCGTGGGGGGACTGACGCTTTCTTT.

The gene calls are TRBV30 and TRBJ1-6; D not certain. Trimming stripped 0 bases from V and 5 bases from J, with 8 bases between. This CDR3 contains 14 residues. Germline CDR1 reads GTSNPN; CDR2 reads SVGIG (reference sequence). The CDR3 protein is CAWSVGRNNSPLHF. The CDR3 nucleotides are TGTGCCTGGAGTGTTGGCAGAAATAATTCACCCCTCCACTTT.

J is TRBJ2-1 and V is TRBV19, with a tentative D call TRBD2 (6 bases). Germline-derived CDR1 and CDR2 are LNHDA and SQIVND (reference sequence). V was trimmed by 4 bases and J by 4 bases, leaving 11 bases between them. The CDR3 runs to 14 residues. The CDR3 region has the DNA TGTGCCAGTAGTAGCGGGCGGGGATACAATGAGCAGTTCTTC. It yields the protein CASSSGRGYNEQFF.

The V and J genes are TRBV5-1 and TRBJ2-7; tentatively, D is TRBD1 (5 bases). The V end was cut by 0 bases, the J end by 6 bases, with 10 bases between. The CDR3 runs 13 residues. CDR1 is SGHRS, CDR2 YFSETQ, per germline. The chain's CDR3 is CASSLAQAGEQYF. DNA of the CDR3: TGCGCCAGCAGCTTGGCACAGGCAGGCGAGCAGTACTTC.

The chain joins TRBV7-2 to TRBJ2-1; D is unclear. With 8 bases removed from V and 2 bases from J, the gap between germline ends came to 16 bases. The CDR3 has 15 residues. From germline, CDR1 is SGHTA and CDR2 FQGNSA. The CDR3 sequence: CASASRPRPYNEQFF. The CDR3 DNA is TGTGCCAGCGCGTCCCGGCCTAGGCCCTACAATGAGCAGTTCTTC.

The V call is TRBV19, the J call TRBJ1-2, with 9 bases fitting TRBD1. The CDR3 has 17 residues. V lost 1 base, J lost 1 base, and 7 bases stayed unmatched. CDR1 and CDR2 from the germline V gene are LNHDA and SQIVND (reference sequence). CDR3 sequence reads: CASSIGSRQGGNYGYTF. The CDR3 nucleotides read TGTGCCAGTAGTATAGGCTCCCGACAGGGGGGTAACTATGGCTACACCTTC.

The chain joins TRBV6-5 to TRBJ1-2; 11 bases line up with TRBD1. Per germline, CDR1 MNHEY and CDR2 SVGAGI. Trimming removed 2 bases from V and 7 bases from J; junction bases left unmatched: 9. The CDR3 has 16 amino acids. The CDR3 spells CASSYLPGQGGSGYTF. CDR3 bases: TGTGCCAGCAGTTACCTACCGGGACAGGGGGGCAGTGGCTACACCTTC.

V and J are TRBV6-5 and TRBJ2-2; D is ambiguous. The V gene's germline CDR1 is MNHEY and CDR2 SVGAGI. The length of the CDR3 is 13 residues. V was cut by 6 bases and J by 6 bases, with 11 bases left in between. In DNA form, the CDR3 reads TGTGCCAGCAGGCAAGCCCAGGCCGGGGAGCTGTTTTTT. It specifies CASRQAQAGELFF.

This chain links TRBV5-1 with TRBJ1-1; the D gene is possibly TRBD1 (6 bases). Trimming removed 0 bases from V and 4 bases from J, with 7 bases in between. The CDR3 is made up of 13 amino acids. CDR1 is SGHRS and CDR2 is YFSETQ in the germline V gene. The CDR3 DNA follows: TGCGCCAGCAGCTTGGACAGGGCCACTGAAGCTTTCTTT. Translation gives CASSLDRATEAFF.

This clone was seen just once. The chain employs TRBV13 and TRBJ1-2, with TRBD1 as a possible D gene (5 bases). With 0 bases removed from V and 2 bases from J, the gap between germline ends came to 16 bases. Looked up from germline, CDR1 is PRHDT and CDR2 is FYEKMQ (reference sequence). There are 17 residues in the CDR3. The CDR3 spells CASSLGLDTPGNYGYTF. In DNA, the CDR3 is TGTGCCAGCAGCTTAGGCCTTGACACCCCAGGGAACTATGGCTACACCTTC.

This chain links TRBV3-1 (or the pseudogene TRBV3-2) with TRBJ2-1; 9 nucleotides line up with TRBD2. The CDR3 has 15 residues. Germline values: CDR1 LGHDT, CDR2 YNNKEL (reference sequence). The V gene end was trimmed by 4 bases and the J gene end by 7 bases; junction bases not matched to a gene: 8. The CDR3 protein is CASSPLRGGRNEQFF. The CDR3 nucleotides are TGTGCCAGCAGCCCTCTGCGGGGGGGCCGGAATGAGCAGTTCTTC.

V usage is TRBV6-5 and J usage is TRBJ1-2; D is undetermined. The V gene's germline CDR1 is MNHEY and CDR2 SVGAGI. The CDR3 length is 12 residues. The V end lost 6 bases, the J end lost 1 base, and 6 bases lay between the germline ends. The CDR3 region is CASRGFNYGYTF. CDR3 nucleotide sequence: TGTGCCAGCAGGGGCTTTAACTATGGCTACACCTTC.

About this clone itself: A read error may produce the germline difference seen at one junction end. For the CDR3, the DNA is TGTGCCAGCGGTTACACAGGGGATCAGCCCCAGCATTTT. Amino acids: CASGYTGDQPQHF. This chain connects TRBV6-5 to TRBJ1-5; 7 bases line up with TRBD1. CDR3 length: 13 residues. Germline V gene sequence: CDR1 MNHEY, CDR2 SVGAGI.

The table lists this clone with a count of one. The rearrangement joins TRBV5-4 to TRBJ2-3; 8 positions match TRBD2. CDR3 length: 15 amino acids. Germline CDR1 and CDR2: SGHNT and YYREEE (reference sequence). With 2 bases clipped from V and 3 bases from J, the junction kept 5 bases outside the gene matches. CDR3 protein: CASSFGTRGTDTQYF. DNA for the CDR3: TGTGCCAGCAGCTTTGGGACTAGAGGGACAGATACGCAGTATTTT.

This chain connects TRBV9 to TRBJ2-5, with D possibly TRBD2 on 6 matching bases. V dropped 3 bases and J dropped 9 bases, with 18 bases sitting between them. The CDR3 is 14 amino acids. Germline V gene sequence: CDR1 SGDLS, CDR2 YYNGEE. The CDR3 is CASSAMTRPSPQYF. CDR3 nucleotide sequence: TGTGCCAGCAGCGCAATGACTAGGCCCTCTCCCCAGTACTTC.

The V call is TRBV11-1, the J call TRBJ2-7, with 10 bases matching TRBD1. This CDR3 has 15 residues. Germline CDR1 SGHAT, CDR2 FQDESV (reference sequence). The V segment lost 5 bases and the J segment 2 bases; nucleotides outside the gene matches: 6. The CDR3 DNA is TGTGCCAGCAGCCCAAGGGACAGGGGCACCTACGAGCAGTACTTC. As protein: CASSPRDRGTYEQYF. Full variable domain (outside the CDR3, taken from reference TRBV11-1 and TRBJ2-7): EAEVAQSPRYKITEKSQAVAFWCDPISGHATLYWYRQILGQGPELLVQFQDESVVDDSQLPKDRFSAERLKGVDSTLKIQPAELGDSAMYLCASSPRDRGTYEQYFGPGTRLTVT.

The chain is built from TRBV5-1 and TRBJ2-5, with 9 nucleotides matching TRBD2. CDR3 length: 14 residues. V shed 4 bases and J 1 base; nucleotides not matched to a gene: 2. Germline CDR1 SGHRS, CDR2 YFSETQ. This chain's CDR3 is CASSATSGQETQYF. For the CDR3, the DNA is TGCGCCAGCAGCGCGACTAGCGGCCAAGAGACCCAGTACTTC.

The rearrangement links TRBV10-2 to TRBJ1-5; a weak D match, TRBD1 (5 bases). The V end lost 0 bases, the J end lost 0 bases, and 15 bases lay between the germline ends. The V gene's germline CDR1 is WSHSY and CDR2 SAAADI. The CDR3 covers 18 residues. CDR3 sequence: CASSESYRSDNSNQPQHF. Here the CDR3 DNA reads TGCGCCAGCAGTGAGTCATACAGGTCGGATAATAGCAATCAGCCCCAGCATTTT.

V gene TRBV28 combines with J gene TRBJ2-7; D may be TRBD1 (6 bases). Germline V gene data show CDR1 as MDHEN and CDR2 as SYDVKM. V gave up 5 bases and J gave up 5 bases, with 13 bases separating them. CDR3 length: 13 residues. The CDR3 loop reads CASSETRGNEQYF. The CDR3 DNA sequence: TGTGCCAGCAGTGAAACCAGGGGTAACGAGCAGTACTTC.

V and J are TRBV19 and TRBJ2-5; 13 bases fit TRBD2. Germline CDR1 and CDR2: LNHDA and SQIVND (reference sequence). This CDR3 has 16 residues. V lost 5 bases, J lost 2 bases, and 5 bases stayed unmatched. CDR3 DNA sequence: TGTGCCAGTAGTCTTCAACTAGCGGGGGGGCAAGAGACCCAGTACTTC. As protein: CASSLQLAGGQETQYF.

This clone was recorded only once. This rearrangement joins TRBV2 to TRBJ2-2, with D perhaps matching TRBD2 (6 bases). Trimming took 7 bases from V and 2 from J, leaving 14 bases between them. The CDR3 loop spans 15 amino acids. The germline V gene has CDR1 SNHLY and CDR2 FYNNEI. The CDR3 DNA reads TGTGCCAGCAATATTGGAGGGTTTAACACCGGGGAGCTGTTTTTT. Translating gives CASNIGGFNTGELFF. Looking up the rest from reference TRBV2 and TRBJ2-2 gives the full variable domain: EPEVTQTPSHQVTQMGQEVILRCVPISNHLYFYWYRQILGQKVEFLVSFYNNEISEKSEIFDDQFSVERPDGSNFTLKIRSTKLEDSAMYFCASNIGGFNTGELFFGEGSRLTVL.

The chain employs TRBV7-8 and TRBJ1-5, with D possibly matching TRBD1 (6 bases). Germline CDR1 is SGHVS and CDR2 is FQNEAQ. The length of the CDR3 is 15 residues. Trimming shortened V by 6 bases and J by 10 bases, and 22 bases separated the two germline ends. The CDR3 bases are TGTGCCAGCAGTCTAGCTGGGACACTTCTTCATCCCCAGCATTTT. It is translated as CASSLAGTLLHPQHF. The variable domain in full, completed from reference TRBV7-8 and TRBJ1-5, reads GAGVSQSPRYKVAKRGQDVALRCDPISGHVSLFWYQQALGQGPEFLTYFQNEAQLDKSGLPSDRFFAERPEGSVSTLKIQRTQQEDSAVYLCASSLAGTLLHPQHFGDGTRLSIL.

The J gene is TRBJ2-3, the V gene TRBV6-1; no clear D gene. The CDR3 is made up of 11 amino acids. CDR1 MNHNS and CDR2 SASEGT come from the germline V gene. Between the trimmed V and J ends, which lost 2 bases and 6 bases, there was a span of 3 bases. CDR3 sequence reads: CASSERDTQYF. The CDR3 region has the DNA TGTGCCAGCAGTGAACGGGATACGCAGTATTTT.

The chain is built from TRBV11-3 and TRBJ2-3; D possibly corresponds to TRBD2 (7 bases). This CDR3 contains 16 residues. Trimming removed 4 bases at V and 4 bases at J, with 18 bases between. Germline CDR1 reads SGHNT; CDR2 reads YENEEA. The CDR3 sequence is CASSSKGGARADTQYF. CDR3 bases: TGTGCCAGCAGCTCGAAGGGGGGGGCCAGGGCAGATACGCAGTATTTT.

The CDR3 protein is CASSTGTDVRYTF. The CDR3 DNA reads TGTGCCAGCAGTACCGGGACAGACGTGCGCTACACCTTC. The V call is TRBV12-3 or TRBV12-4, the J call TRBJ1-2, with TRBD1 identical over 7 bases. CDR3 size: 13 residues. V was pared by 5 bases and J by 9 bases, with 9 bases of the junction left unmatched.

The rearrangement joins TRBV3-1 (or the pseudogene TRBV3-2) to TRBJ1-1; 10 bases are shared with TRBD1. The J segment lost 1 base and the V segment lost 6 bases, leaving 5 bases of the junction unmatched. The germline V gene has CDR1 LGHDT and CDR2 YNNKEL (reference sequence). The length of the CDR3 is 15 residues. The CDR3 loop reads CASSLTGGENTEAFF. The CDR3 nucleotides read TGTGCCAGCAGTCTGACAGGGGGCGAGAACACTGAAGCTTTCTTT.